This passage covers 5 T cell receptor beta chains from one sample sequenced in a study of blood T cell repertoires in COVID-19 (dated by TCRdb to 2018 to 2020). Library preparation was by the immunoSEQ multiplex PCR assay. The table comes from immuneACCESS by way of TCRdb, which keeps in-frame sequences with V and J called. Part of the clones is missing from these tables; in studies checked, under half for an unresolved V gene and the rest for unknown reasons. Across this sample there are approximately 32,000 clones, with about 90% seen only once. Of the sample, under 30% is held by the ten largest clones. The material sequenced was peripheral blood. The receptors originated from a human donor in a cohort sampled during active COVID-19.

The chain carries TRBV2 and TRBJ2-7; D possibly corresponds to TRBD2 (5 bases). CDR1 is SNHLY, CDR2 FYNNEI, per germline. The V end was cut by 1 base, the J end by 0 bases, with 7 bases between. The CDR3 length is 14 residues. CDR3 DNA sequence: TGTGCCAGCAGTGAAGACGGGGTCTCCTACGAGCAGTACTTC. Translated: CASSEDGVSYEQYF. Looking up the rest from reference TRBV2 and TRBJ2-7 gives the full variable domain: EPEVTQTPSHQVTQMGQEVILRCVPISNHLYFYWYRQILGQKVEFLVSFYNNEISEKSEIFDDQFSVERPDGSNFTLKIRSTKLEDSAMYFCASSEDGVSYEQYFGPGTRLTVT.

This clone was recorded a few times. The rearrangement joins TRBV27 to TRBJ2-7; TRBD1 matches at 7 bases. Trimming removed 6 bases from V and 0 bases from J; junction bases left unmatched: 8. CDR3 length: 15 amino acids. Per the germline V gene, CDR1 is MNHEY and CDR2 is SMNVEV (reference sequence). The CDR3 sequence: CASSYYRGGSYEQYF. The CDR3 region has the DNA TGTGCCAGCAGCTACTACAGGGGCGGCTCCTACGAGCAGTACTTC.

CDR3 coding DNA: TGTGCCATCAGTGTGGGCCCCAATCAGCCCCAGCATTTT. This codes for CAISVGPNQPQHF. The chain uses TRBV10-3 and TRBJ1-5; D is undetermined. Deletions cut 4 bases from V and 3 bases from J, with 7 bases between. Per the germline V gene, CDR1 is ENHRY and CDR2 is SYGVKD. The CDR3 runs 13 residues.

This clone appeared a single time. This sequence joins TRBV6-6 and TRBJ2-7, with D possibly TRBD1 on 5 matching bases. V dropped 2 bases and J dropped 3 bases, with 14 bases sitting between them. The CDR3 runs 15 residues. Germline assignment: CDR1 MNHNY and CDR2 SVGAGI (reference sequence). CDR3 sequence reads: CASSYEVQGNYEQYF. In DNA form, the CDR3 reads TGTGCCAGCAGTTACGAAGTCCAGGGTAACTACGAGCAGTACTTC.

The gene calls are TRBV7-8 and TRBJ2-7; 13 positions agree with TRBD2. The V gene's germline CDR1 is SGHVS and CDR2 FQNEAQ. The V and J ends lost 5 bases and 3 bases, in that order; junction bases with no gene match: 1. The CDR3 is 14 amino acids. In DNA, the CDR3 is TGTGCCAGCAGCAGGACTAGCGGGGGCTACGAGCAGTACTTC. Amino acids: CASSRTSGGYEQYF.